A single sample is the source of the 3 T cell receptor beta chains below, sequenced in a study of shared clonotypes between healthy human individuals. The data were produced by immunoSEQ multiplex PCR, yet TCRdb's version contains in-frame clones alone and is incomplete. Here the sample spans some 200,000 clones, 65% to 80% being singletons. The sequenced sample was memory CD4+ T cells sorted from blood. Subset indicated: CD45RA-negative fraction. These TCRs come from a young man in good health.

This sequence joins TRBV11-1 and TRBJ2-7; D gene uncertain. The CDR3 totals 15 residues. Looked up from germline, CDR1 is SGHAT and CDR2 is FQDESV (reference sequence). V was trimmed by 1 base and J by 6 bases, leaving 16 bases between them. In DNA form, the CDR3 reads TGTGCCAGCAGCTTAGTGTCCGCCCTACACAGCGAGCAGTACTTC. This sequence encodes CASSLVSALHSEQYF.

CDR3 residues: CASSMALGSGNTIYF. The CDR3 nucleotides read TGTGCCAGCAGTATGGCCCTAGGAAGTGGAAACACCATATATTTT. The rearrangement joins TRBV25-1 to TRBJ1-3; no definite D call. Trimming shortened V by 5 bases and J by 3 bases, and 14 bases separated the two germline ends. The germline V gene encodes CDR1 MGHDK and CDR2 SYGVNS. CDR3 length equals 15 residues.

The chain combines TRBV2 with TRBJ1-5; 7 bases agree with TRBD1. The germline gives CDR1 SNHLY, CDR2 FYNNEI. With 7 bases clipped from V and 5 bases from J, the junction kept 11 bases outside the gene matches. The CDR3 has 15 residues. The CDR3 coding sequence is TGTGCCAGCAAAGAACAGGGGCCGCTCCATCAGCCCCAGCATTTT. Residues: CASKEQGPLHQPQHF.